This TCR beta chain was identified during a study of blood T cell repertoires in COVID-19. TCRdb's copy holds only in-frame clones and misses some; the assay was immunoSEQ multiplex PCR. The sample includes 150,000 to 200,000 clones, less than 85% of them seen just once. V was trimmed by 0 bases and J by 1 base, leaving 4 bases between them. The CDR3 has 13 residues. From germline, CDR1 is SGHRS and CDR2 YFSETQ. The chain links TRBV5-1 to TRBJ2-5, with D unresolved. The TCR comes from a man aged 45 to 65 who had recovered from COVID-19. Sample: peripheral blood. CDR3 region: CASSLGSQETQYF. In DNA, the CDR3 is TGCGCCAGCAGCTTGGGTAGCCAAGAGACCCAGTACTTC.